This is a list of T cell receptor beta chains from one sample in a study of CD8+ T cells in alopecia areata. Assay used: immunoSEQ multiplex PCR; TCRdb lists only in-frame clones, some missing. The sample includes 200,000 to 250,000 clones, 65% to 70% of them seen just once. Sequenced here: CD4+ T cells sorted from blood, sampled at week 0. Every receptor here comes from a human donor with alopecia areata. Each CDR3 is given with its conserved first and last residue. A D gene is named only where the DNA matches it firmly. Some rows have no size entry. The others give once, few or many, or a class for an expanded clone.

clone_size	v_call	j_call	d_call	cdr3_nt	cdr3_aa
NA	TRBV29-1	TRBJ2-1	NA	TGCAGCGTTCCAGGACGGCGGTTCAATGAGCAGTTCTTC	CSVPGRRFNEQFF
NA	TRBV2	TRBJ2-7	TRBD1	TGTGCCAGCAGGACGGGACAGGGGATAAACGAGCAGTACTTC	CASRTGQGINEQYF
NA	TRBV7-9	TRBJ1-1	NA	TGTGCCAGCAGCTTAGCAGGGTACACTGAAGCTTTCTTT	CASSLAGYTEAFF
few	TRBV29-1	TRBJ2-5	NA	TGCAGCGTTGAAAAAGGGTTGGAGACCCAGTACTTC	CSVEKGLETQYF
NA	TRBV29-1	TRBJ2-7	TRBD2	TGCAGCGCTAGGACTAGCGGCTACGAGCAGTACTTC	CSARTSGYEQYF
once	TRBV4-3	TRBJ1-1	NA	TGCGCCAGCAGCCAGGGGGGGATTAACACTGAAGCTTTCTTT	CASSQGGINTEAFF
NA	TRBV29-1	TRBJ2-5	TRBD1	TGCAGCGTCGGACAGGGGATAAGAGAAGCCCAGTACTTC	CSVGQGIREAQYF
NA	TRBV7-9	TRBJ2-3	NA	TGTGCCAGCAGCGTGAGCACAGATACGCAGTATTTT	CASSVSTDTQYF
NA	TRBV2	TRBJ2-7	NA	TGTGCCAGCAGTGATGGGACCTATCAAAACTACGAGCAGTACTTC	CASSDGTYQNYEQYF
few	TRBV6-5	TRBJ2-7	TRBD1	TGTGCCAGCAGGACCCCCGGGACAGGGACATACGAGCAGTACTTC	CASRTPGTGTYEQYF
NA	TRBV29-1	TRBJ2-3	TRBD1	TGCAGCGTTCCCGTCTGGACAGGGTCAGATACGCAGTATTTT	CSVPVWTGSDTQYF
NA	TRBV19	TRBJ2-5	TRBD1	TGTGCCAGTAGTAGACAGGGCCTGGAGACCCAGTACTTC	CASSRQGLETQYF
NA	TRBV29-1	TRBJ1-2	NA	TGCAGCGTTGCCTACGGTAACTATGGCTACACCTTC	CSVAYGNYGYTF
NA	TRBV2	TRBJ1-1	TRBD1	TGTGCCAGTACGCGGGACAGAGTGAACACTGAAGCTTTCTTT	CASTRDRVNTEAFF
NA	TRBV30	TRBJ2-1	TRBD1	TGTGCCGTCCGGGACAGGGGGTCGAATGAGCAGTTCTTC	CAVRDRGSNEQFF